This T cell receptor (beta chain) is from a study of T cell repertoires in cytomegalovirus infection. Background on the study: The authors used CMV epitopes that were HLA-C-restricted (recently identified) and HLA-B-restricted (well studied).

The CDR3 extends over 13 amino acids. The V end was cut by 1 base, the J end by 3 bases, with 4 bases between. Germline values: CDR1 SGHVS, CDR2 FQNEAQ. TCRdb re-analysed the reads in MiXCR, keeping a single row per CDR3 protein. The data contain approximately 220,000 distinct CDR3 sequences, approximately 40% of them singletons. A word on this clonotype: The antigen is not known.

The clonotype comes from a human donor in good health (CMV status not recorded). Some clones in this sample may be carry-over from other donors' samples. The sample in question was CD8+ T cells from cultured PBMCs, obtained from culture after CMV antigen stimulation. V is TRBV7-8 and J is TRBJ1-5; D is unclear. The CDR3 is CASSLVANQPQHF. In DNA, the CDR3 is TGTGCCAGCAGCTTAGTAGCCAATCAGCCCCAGCATTTT.